This T cell receptor beta chain was documented in a study of CD8 T cells in Susac syndrome. With 1 base removed from V and 4 bases from J, the gap between germline ends came to 8 bases. The CDR3 is made up of 14 amino acids. The germline V gene has CDR1 SGHTA and CDR2 FQGNSA. This clonotype has just one count. TEMRA cells were FACS-enriched and CD8+ and CD4+ T cells negatively isolated. Random hexamers were used to reverse transcribe the RNA input (roughly 0.5 to 1 ug). TCRdb re-analysed the immunoSEQ multiplex PCR reads in MiXCR, keeping a single row per CDR3 protein. The table lists 210,000 or so distinct CDR3 sequences, 94% of them singletons.

Sample: CD4+ T cells from PBMCs. V is TRBV7-2 and J is TRBJ1-5; D not resolved. This clonotype was obtained from a human donor with Susac syndrome. CDR3 sequence: CASSLEAGNQPQHF. The DNA for the CDR3 is TGTGCCAGCAGCTTAGAGGCGGGAAATCAGCCCCAGCATTTT.